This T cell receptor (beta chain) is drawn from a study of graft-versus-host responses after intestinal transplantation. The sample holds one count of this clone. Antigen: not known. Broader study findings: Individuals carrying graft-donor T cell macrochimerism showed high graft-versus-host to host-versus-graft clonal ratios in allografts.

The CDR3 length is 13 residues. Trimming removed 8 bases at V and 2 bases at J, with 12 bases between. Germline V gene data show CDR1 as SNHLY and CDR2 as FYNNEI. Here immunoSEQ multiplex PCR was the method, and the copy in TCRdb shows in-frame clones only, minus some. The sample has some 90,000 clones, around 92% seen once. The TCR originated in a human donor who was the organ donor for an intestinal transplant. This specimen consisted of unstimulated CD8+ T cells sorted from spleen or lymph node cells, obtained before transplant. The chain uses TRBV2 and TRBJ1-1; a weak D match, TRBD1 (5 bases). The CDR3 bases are TGTGCCAGCTGGTACGGGGGAAACACTGAAGCTTTCTTT. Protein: CASWYGGNTEAFF.